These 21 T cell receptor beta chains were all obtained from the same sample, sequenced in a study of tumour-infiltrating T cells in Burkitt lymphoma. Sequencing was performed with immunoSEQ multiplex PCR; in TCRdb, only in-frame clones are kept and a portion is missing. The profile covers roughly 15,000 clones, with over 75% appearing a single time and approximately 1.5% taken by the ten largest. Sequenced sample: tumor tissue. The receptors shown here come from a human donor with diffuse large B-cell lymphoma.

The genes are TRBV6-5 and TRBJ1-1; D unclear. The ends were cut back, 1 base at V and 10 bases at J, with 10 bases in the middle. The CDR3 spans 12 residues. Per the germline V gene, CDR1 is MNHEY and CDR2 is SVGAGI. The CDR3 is CASSYYGRPAFF. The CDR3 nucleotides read TGTGCCAGCAGTTACTACGGGAGGCCAGCTTTCTTT.

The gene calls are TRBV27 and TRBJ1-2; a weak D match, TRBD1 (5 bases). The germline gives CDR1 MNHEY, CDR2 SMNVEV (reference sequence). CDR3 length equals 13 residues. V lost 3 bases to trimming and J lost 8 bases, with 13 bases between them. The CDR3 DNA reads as TGTGCCAGCAGTTTGGGGAGAGGGGCCGGCTACACCTTC. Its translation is CASSLGRGAGYTF.

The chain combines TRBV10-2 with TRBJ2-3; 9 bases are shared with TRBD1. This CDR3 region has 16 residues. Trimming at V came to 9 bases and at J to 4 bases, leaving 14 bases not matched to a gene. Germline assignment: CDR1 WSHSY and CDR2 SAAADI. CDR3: CARKTRDRVRSDTQYF. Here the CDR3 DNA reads TGCGCCAGGAAAACCCGGGACAGGGTACGTTCAGATACGCAGTATTTT.

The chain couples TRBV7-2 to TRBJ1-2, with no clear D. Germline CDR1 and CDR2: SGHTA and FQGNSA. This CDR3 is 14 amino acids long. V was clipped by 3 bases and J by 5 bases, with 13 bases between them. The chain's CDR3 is CASSFVLAGYGYTF. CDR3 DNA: TGTGCCAGCAGCTTTGTCCTTGCTGGATATGGCTACACCTTC.

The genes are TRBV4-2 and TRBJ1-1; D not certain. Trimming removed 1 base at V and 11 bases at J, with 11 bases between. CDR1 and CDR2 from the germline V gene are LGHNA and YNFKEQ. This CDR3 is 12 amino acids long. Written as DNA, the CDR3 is TGTGCCAGCAGCCAAGGGACCGCGGGGGCTTTCTTT. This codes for CASSQGTAGAFF.

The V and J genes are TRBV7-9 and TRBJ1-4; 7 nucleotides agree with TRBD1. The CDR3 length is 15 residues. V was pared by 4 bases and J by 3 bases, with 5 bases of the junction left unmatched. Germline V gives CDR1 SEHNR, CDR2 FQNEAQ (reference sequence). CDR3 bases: TGTGCCAGCAGCTCATGGGACAGTCCTAATGAAAAACTGTTTTTT. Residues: CASSSWDSPNEKLFF.

DNA for the CDR3: TGTGCCATCAGTGGAGCGGGGGCAGGGGGGGCTGAAGCTTTCTTT. This encodes CAISGAGAGGAEAFF. This sequence joins TRBV10-3 and TRBJ1-1; 7 bases match TRBD1. CDR3 size: 15 residues. The V segment lost 4 bases and the J segment 6 bases; nucleotides outside the gene matches: 11. Germline-derived CDR1 and CDR2 are ENHRY and SYGVKD.

The chain's CDR3 is CASSDGDPRRENTGELFF. The CDR3 DNA reads TGTGCCAGCAGTGATGGGGACCCAAGGAGGGAGAACACCGGGGAGCTGTTTTTT. The J gene is TRBJ2-2, the V gene TRBV25-1; D may be TRBD2 (6 bases). V was cut by 3 bases and J by 1 base, with 18 bases left in between. The CDR3 is 18 residues long. In germline, CDR1 is MGHDK, CDR2 SYGVNS.

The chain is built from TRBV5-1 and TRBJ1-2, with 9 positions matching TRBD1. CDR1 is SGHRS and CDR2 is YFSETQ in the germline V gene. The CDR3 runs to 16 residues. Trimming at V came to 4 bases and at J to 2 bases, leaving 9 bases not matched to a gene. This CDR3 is CASSKSRDRVNYGYTF. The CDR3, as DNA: TGCGCCAGCAGCAAGTCCCGGGACAGGGTGAACTATGGCTACACCTTC.

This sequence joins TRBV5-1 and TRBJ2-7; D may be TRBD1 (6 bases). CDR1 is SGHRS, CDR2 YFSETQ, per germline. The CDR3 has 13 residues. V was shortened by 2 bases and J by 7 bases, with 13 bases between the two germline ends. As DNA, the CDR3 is TGCGCCAGCAGCTTTTCACAGGGAAAAGAGCAGTACTTC. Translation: CASSFSQGKEQYF.

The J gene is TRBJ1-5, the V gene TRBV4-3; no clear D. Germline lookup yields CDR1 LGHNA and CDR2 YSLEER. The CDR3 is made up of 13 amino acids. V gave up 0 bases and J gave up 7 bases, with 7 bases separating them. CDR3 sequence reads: CASSQERGQPQHF. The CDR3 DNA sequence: TGCGCCAGCAGCCAAGAAAGAGGACAGCCCCAGCATTTT.

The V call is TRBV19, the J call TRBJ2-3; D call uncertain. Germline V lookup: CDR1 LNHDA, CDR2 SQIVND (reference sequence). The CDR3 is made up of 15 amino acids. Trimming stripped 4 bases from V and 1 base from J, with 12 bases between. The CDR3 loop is CASSTPLAGTDTQYF. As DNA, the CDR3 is TGTGCCAGTAGTACCCCCCTGGCGGGCACAGATACGCAGTATTTT.

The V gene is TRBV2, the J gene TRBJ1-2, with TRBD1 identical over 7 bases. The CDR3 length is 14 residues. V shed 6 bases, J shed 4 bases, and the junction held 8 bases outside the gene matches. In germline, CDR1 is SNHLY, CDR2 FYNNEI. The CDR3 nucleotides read TGTGCCAGCAGAGGGGACAGCCTTAGCTATGGCTACACCTTC. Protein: CASRGDSLSYGYTF.

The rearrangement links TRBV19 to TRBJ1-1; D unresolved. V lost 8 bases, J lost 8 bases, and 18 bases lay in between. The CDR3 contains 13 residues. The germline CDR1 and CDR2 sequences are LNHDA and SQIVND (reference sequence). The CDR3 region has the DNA TGTGCCAGTTGTGAAGATGGAGAAAGAGAAGCTTTCTTT. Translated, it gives CASCEDGEREAFF.

This CDR3 reads CASSLGGARTDTQYF. CDR3 DNA sequence: TGTGCCAGCAGTTTGGGGGGGGCTCGTACAGATACGCAGTATTTT. J is TRBJ2-3 and V is TRBV27, with D possibly TRBD2 on 7 matching bases. In germline, CDR1 is MNHEY, CDR2 SMNVEV (reference sequence). The CDR3 sequence is 15 residues long. Trimming pared 3 bases from V and 3 bases from J, leaving 13 bases between.

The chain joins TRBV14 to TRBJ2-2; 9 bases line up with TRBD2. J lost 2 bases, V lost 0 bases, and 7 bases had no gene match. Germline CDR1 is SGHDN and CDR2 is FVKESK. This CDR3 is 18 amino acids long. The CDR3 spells CASSQELAGGPNTGELFF. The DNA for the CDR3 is TGTGCCAGCAGCCAAGAATTGGCGGGGGGGCCCAACACCGGGGAGCTGTTTTTT.

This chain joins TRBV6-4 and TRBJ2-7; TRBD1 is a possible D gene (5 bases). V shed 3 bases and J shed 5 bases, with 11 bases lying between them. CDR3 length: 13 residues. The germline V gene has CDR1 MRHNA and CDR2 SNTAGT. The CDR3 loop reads CASSEREGDEQYF. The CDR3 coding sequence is TGTGCCAGCAGTGAACGTGAAGGGGACGAGCAGTACTTC.

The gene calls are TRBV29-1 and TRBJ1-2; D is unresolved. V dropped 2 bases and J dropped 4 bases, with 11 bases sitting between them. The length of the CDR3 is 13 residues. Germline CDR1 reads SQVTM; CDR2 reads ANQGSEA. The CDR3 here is CSVENDVGYGYTF. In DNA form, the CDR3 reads TGCAGCGTTGAAAACGACGTCGGCTATGGCTACACCTTC.

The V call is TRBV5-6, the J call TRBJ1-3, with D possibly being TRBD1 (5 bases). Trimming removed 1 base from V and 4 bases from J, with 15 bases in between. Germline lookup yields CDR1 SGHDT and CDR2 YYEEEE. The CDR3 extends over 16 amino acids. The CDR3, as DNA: TGTGCCAGCAGCTTGATAGGGGAAGGCCCCGGAAACACCATATATTTT. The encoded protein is CASSLIGEGPGNTIYF. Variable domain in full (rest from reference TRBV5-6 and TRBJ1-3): DAGVTQSPTHLIKTRGQQVTLRCSPKSGHDTVSWYQQALGQGPQFIFQYYEEEERQRGNFPDRFSGHQFPNYSSELNVNALLLGDSALYLCASSLIGEGPGNTIYFGEGSWLTVV.

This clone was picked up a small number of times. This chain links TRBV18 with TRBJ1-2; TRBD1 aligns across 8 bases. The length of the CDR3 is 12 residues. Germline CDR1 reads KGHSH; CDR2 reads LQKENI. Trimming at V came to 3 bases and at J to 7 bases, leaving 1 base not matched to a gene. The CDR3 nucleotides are TGTGCCAGCTCACCGGACAGGGTTGGCTACACCTTC. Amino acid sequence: CASSPDRVGYTF.

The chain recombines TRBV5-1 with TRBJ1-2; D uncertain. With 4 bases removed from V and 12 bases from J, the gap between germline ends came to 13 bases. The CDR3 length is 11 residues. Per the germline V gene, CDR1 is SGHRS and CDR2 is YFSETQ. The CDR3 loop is CASSPRIEDTF. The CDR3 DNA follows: TGCGCCAGCAGCCCGCGGATTGAGGACACCTTC.